This T cell receptor beta chain was sequenced for a study of T cells in Graves' hyperthyroidism and ophthalmopathy. There were TCR beta CDR3 regions amplified from RNA transcripts. Initially, a first-round RT-PCR of the TCR CDR3 employed the HTBI primer set. A single record per CDR3 protein comes from TCRdb applying MiXCR to the multiplex PCR reads. The sample holds hundreds of thousands of distinct CDR3 sequences, 20% to 25% seen once. CDR1 MNHEY and CDR2 SMNVEV come from the germline V gene (reference sequence). The CDR3 covers 17 residues. V shed 8 bases and J shed 0 bases, with 20 bases lying between them.

The source of this sequence is a man aged 45 to 65 with Graves' hyperthyroidism. The chain links TRBV27 to TRBJ1-5, with TRBD1 as a possible D gene (5 bases). What was sequenced was blood. This CDR3 is CASRIGPGLISNQPQHF. The CDR3 nucleotides read TGTGCCAGCCGCATTGGACCGGGGCTGATTAGCAATCAGCCCCAGCATTTT.